What follows are 13 T cell receptor beta chains derived from one specimen sequenced in a study of control samples from healthy donors and cancer patients. Sequencing used immunoSEQ multiplex PCR; TCRdb keeps in-frame clones, though not all of them. Of fewer than 200,000 clones detected, roughly 95% appear once; the ten largest clones hold just over 1%. The specimen was blood. The source is a woman in her twenties or thirties in good health.

The V and J genes are TRBV7-9 and TRBJ2-7; a possible D gene is TRBD1 (5 bases). Trimming removed 4 bases at V and 5 bases at J, with 12 bases between. Germline V gene data show CDR1 as SEHNR and CDR2 as FQNEAQ (reference sequence). The CDR3 covers 13 residues. The CDR3 region has the DNA TGTGCCAGCAGCTCAAGACAGTATGACGAGCAGTACTTC. The encoded protein is CASSSRQYDEQYF.

In the case of this clone: The junction and the germline gene differ at one end; a read error may be behind it. This chain connects TRBV29-1 to TRBJ2-2; TRBD1 or TRBD2 may be the D gene (5 bases each). Germline V gene sequence: CDR1 SQVTM, CDR2 ANQGSEA. This CDR3 is 11 amino acids long. CDR3 protein: CGTAKTGELFF. CDR3 in DNA: TGTGGGACGGCCAAAACCGGGGAGCTGTTTTTT.

CDR3 sequence: CASSYTQAGDEQYF. CDR3 nucleotides: TGTGCCAGCAGTTACACCCAGGCAGGGGACGAGCAGTACTTC. The chain couples TRBV6-5 to TRBJ2-7, with D perhaps matching TRBD1 (6 bases). From germline, CDR1 is MNHEY and CDR2 SVGAGI. V was trimmed by 2 bases and J by 5 bases, leaving 13 bases between them. The CDR3 loop spans 14 amino acids.

The V gene is TRBV7-8, the J gene TRBJ1-1; 10 bases align to TRBD1. CDR3 length equals 17 residues. Per germline, CDR1 SGHVS and CDR2 FQNEAQ. With V trimmed by 1 base and J by 7 bases, 12 bases remained unmatched. The DNA of the CDR3 is TGTGCCAGCAGCTTAGTCCCATCAGGACAGGGGGAACTTGAAGCTTTCTTT. Protein product: CASSLVPSGQGELEAFF.

Of note for this clone: It is likely a read error: a sequence one base away is far more abundant. The chain is built from TRBV12-3 or TRBV12-4 and TRBJ2-5; D possibly corresponds to TRBD2 (5 bases). This CDR3 region has 13 residues. The V end was cut by 0 bases, the J end by 4 bases, with 6 bases between. The CDR3 nucleotides are TGTGCCAGCAGTTTAGCGGGAGTAGAGACCCAGTACTTC. Translated, it gives CASSLAGVETQYF.

V gene TRBV19 combines with J gene TRBJ2-1, with D possibly matching TRBD2 (6 bases). Between the trimmed V and J ends, which lost 3 bases and 8 bases, there was a span of 11 bases. The CDR3 is 13 amino acids. Germline V gene sequence: CDR1 LNHDA, CDR2 SQIVND (reference sequence). The CDR3 region has the DNA TGTGCCAGTAGTATTCTAGCGACCGATGAGCAGTTCTTC. Residues: CASSILATDEQFF. Drawing the rest from reference TRBV19 and TRBJ2-1, the complete variable domain is DGGITQSPKYLFRKEGQNVTLSCEQNLNHDAMYWYRQDPGQGLRLIYYSQIVNDFQKGDIAEGYSVSREKKESFPLTVTSAQKNPTAFYLCASSILATDEQFFGPGTRLTVL.

The chain employs TRBV5-4 and TRBJ2-1; the D is unclear. V was pared by 2 bases and J by 3 bases, with 6 bases between. The germline V gene has CDR1 SGHNT and CDR2 YYREEE (reference sequence). There are 13 residues in the CDR3. The CDR3 sequence: CASSFGSYNEQFF. The CDR3 DNA is TGTGCCAGCAGCTTCGGCAGCTACAATGAGCAGTTCTTC.

J is TRBJ1-4 and V is TRBV30; possible D gene TRBD1, 6 bases. The CDR3 sequence is 14 residues long. Trimming removed 2 bases at V and 0 bases at J, with 7 bases between. The germline V gene encodes CDR1 GTSNPN and CDR2 SVGIG (reference sequence). The CDR3 DNA reads as TGTGCCTGGAGTTGGACAGCAACTAATGAAAAACTGTTTTTT. It encodes CAWSWTATNEKLFF.

The V gene is TRBV3-1 (or the pseudogene TRBV3-2), the J gene TRBJ1-5, with TRBD1 as a possible D gene (6 bases). The CDR3 covers 17 residues. V was shortened by 2 bases and J by 3 bases, with 17 bases between the two germline ends. From germline, CDR1 is LGHDT and CDR2 YNNKEL (reference sequence). The CDR3 DNA follows: TGTGCCAGCAGCCAATTCAGCAGGGGAGGAGACAATCAGCCCCAGCATTTT. Protein: CASSQFSRGGDNQPQHF.

The chain joins TRBV19 to TRBJ2-5, with D perhaps TRBD1 (6 bases). The CDR3 contains 17 residues. Trimming pared 4 bases from V and 5 bases from J, leaving 23 bases between. The germline gives CDR1 LNHDA, CDR2 SQIVND (reference sequence). The CDR3 DNA follows: TGTGCCAGTAGTAATAGGGAAGGGACAAGGCCGGGGGAGACCCAGTACTTC. This sequence encodes CASSNREGTRPGETQYF.

V and J are TRBV5-1 and TRBJ1-1; D is ambiguous. Germline V gene lookup returns CDR1 SGHRS and CDR2 YFSETQ. V was shortened by 0 bases and J by 1 base, with 10 bases between the two germline ends. CDR3 size: 15 residues. This CDR3 is CASSLAGLTNTEAFF. In DNA form, the CDR3 reads TGCGCCAGCAGCTTGGCCGGCCTCACGAACACTGAAGCTTTCTTT.

This sequence joins TRBV5-6 and TRBJ2-7; 9 bases are shared with TRBD1. There are 15 residues in the CDR3. The germline V gene encodes CDR1 SGHDT and CDR2 YYEEEE. With 0 bases clipped from V and 5 bases from J, the junction kept 6 bases outside the gene matches. DNA of the CDR3: TGTGCCAGCAGCTTGGGGACAGGGGCCCCCGACGAGCAGTACTTC. Its protein product is CASSLGTGAPDEQYF. Filled out from reference TRBV5-6 and TRBJ2-7, the complete variable domain reads DAGVTQSPTHLIKTRGQQVTLRCSPKSGHDTVSWYQQALGQGPQFIFQYYEEEERQRGNFPDRFSGHQFPNYSSELNVNALLLGDSALYLCASSLGTGAPDEQYFGPGTRLTVT.

This clone was seen just once. The same CDR3 also results from other DNA sequences found in this sample. J is TRBJ2-7 and V is TRBV9; 8 nucleotides match TRBD1. J gave up 2 bases and V 4 bases, and 5 bases lay outside the gene matches. The CDR3 has 14 residues. Germline V gene sequence: CDR1 SGDLS, CDR2 YYNGEE. The CDR3 DNA reads as TGTGCCAGCAGCCCGGGACAGGTCGCCTACGAGCAGTACTTC. It translates to CASSPGQVAYEQYF.